Below are 3 T cell receptor beta chains sequenced from a single sample in a study of identical twins. TCRdb reprocessed the 5' RACE reads via MiXCR and lists one record per CDR3 protein. The table has roughly 280,000 distinct CDR3 sequences, 7.5% to 9.5% seen once. The sample also formed part of further work on yellow fever vaccine responses in identical twins.

Sequenced sample: CD8+ T cells sorted from blood. The source of these receptors is a woman younger than 35 in good health.

V is TRBV5-6 and J is TRBJ2-1; perhaps TRBD1 as D (6 bases). V dropped 3 bases and J dropped 6 bases, with 10 bases sitting between them. This CDR3 region has 13 residues. Germline V gene lookup returns CDR1 SGHDT and CDR2 YYEEEE. The CDR3 here is CASSWGPSNEQFF. CDR3 nucleotide sequence: TGTGCCAGCAGCTGGGGGCCTAGCAATGAGCAGTTCTTC.

This clonotype was seen only a few times. The chain carries TRBV27 and TRBJ1-2; 7 bases align to TRBD1. The V segment lost 4 bases and the J segment 6 bases; nucleotides outside the gene matches: 14. The CDR3 has 16 amino acids. CDR1 and CDR2 from the germline V gene are MNHEY and SMNVEV (reference sequence). CDR3 nucleotides: TGTGCCAGCAGTTCCAACCCGACAGGGACGGGTCATGGCTACACCTTC. Encoded protein: CASSSNPTGTGHGYTF.

The rearrangement joins TRBV5-1 to TRBJ2-3; no definite D call. V lost 0 bases and J 4 bases, leaving 9 bases between the germline ends. The germline CDR1 and CDR2 sequences are SGHRS and YFSETQ. The CDR3 is made up of 14 amino acids. The CDR3 reads CASSLVGGPDTQYF. DNA for the CDR3: TGCGCCAGCAGCTTGGTTGGTGGGCCAGATACGCAGTATTTT.